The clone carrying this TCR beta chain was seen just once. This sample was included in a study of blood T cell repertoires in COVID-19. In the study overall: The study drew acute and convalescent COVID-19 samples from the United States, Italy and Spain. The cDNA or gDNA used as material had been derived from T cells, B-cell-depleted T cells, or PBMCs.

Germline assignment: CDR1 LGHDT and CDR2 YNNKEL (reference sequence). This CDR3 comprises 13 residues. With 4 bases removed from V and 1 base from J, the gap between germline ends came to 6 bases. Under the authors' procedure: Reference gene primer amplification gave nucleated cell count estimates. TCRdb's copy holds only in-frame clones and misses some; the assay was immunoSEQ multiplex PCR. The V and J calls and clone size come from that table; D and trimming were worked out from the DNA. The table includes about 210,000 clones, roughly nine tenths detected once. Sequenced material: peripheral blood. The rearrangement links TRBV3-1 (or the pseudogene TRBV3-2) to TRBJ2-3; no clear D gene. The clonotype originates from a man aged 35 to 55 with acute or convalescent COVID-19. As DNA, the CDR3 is TGTGCCAGCAGCCCCCCCGGCACAGATACGCAGTATTTT. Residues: CASSPPGTDTQYF.